This T cell receptor (beta chain) was recovered during a study of shared clonotypes between healthy human individuals. Study details: CD4 naive and CD4 memory each took three plates per donor, while CD8 naive took two and CD8 memory one.

Study findings and constraints: Clonotypes shared by all four sorted-subset donors had higher generation probabilities than non-shared clonotypes. Sampling used blood alone; tissue repertoires probably differ.

This clone was picked up one time. Its target is not known. Other DNA sequences in this specimen translate into the identical CDR3. Clones were read by immunoSEQ multiplex PCR, and TCRdb kept only the in-frame ones, dropping some. Here the sample spans around 2.5 million clones, roughly 93% being singletons. This CDR3 is built from 14 residues. The trim removed 1 base at V and 4 bases at J, leaving 2 bases unmatched. Germline V gene sequence: CDR1 SEHNR, CDR2 FQNEAQ (reference sequence). The chain has TRBV7-9 and TRBJ2-7; 9 bases match TRBD2. The sample comprised naive CD4+ T cells from PBMCs. Subset noted: CD45RA+ positively selected. The TCR was taken from a man aged 18 to 29 in good health. Some clones in this sample may be carry-over from other donors' samples. The CDR3 reads CASSLGLAEYEQYF. The CDR3 DNA sequence: TGTGCCAGCAGCTTAGGACTAGCGGAATACGAGCAGTACTTC.